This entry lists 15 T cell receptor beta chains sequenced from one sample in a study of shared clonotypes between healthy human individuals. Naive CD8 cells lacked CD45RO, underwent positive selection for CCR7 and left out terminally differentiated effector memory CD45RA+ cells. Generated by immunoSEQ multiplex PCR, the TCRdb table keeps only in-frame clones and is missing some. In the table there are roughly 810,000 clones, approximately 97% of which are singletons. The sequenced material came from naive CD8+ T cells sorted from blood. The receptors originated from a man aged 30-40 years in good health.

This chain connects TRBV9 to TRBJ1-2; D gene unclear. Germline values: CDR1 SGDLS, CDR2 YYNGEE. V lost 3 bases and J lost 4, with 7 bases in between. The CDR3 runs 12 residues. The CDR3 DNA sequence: TGTGCCAGCAGCGATCTAGTCTATGGCTACACCTTC. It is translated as CASSDLVYGYTF.

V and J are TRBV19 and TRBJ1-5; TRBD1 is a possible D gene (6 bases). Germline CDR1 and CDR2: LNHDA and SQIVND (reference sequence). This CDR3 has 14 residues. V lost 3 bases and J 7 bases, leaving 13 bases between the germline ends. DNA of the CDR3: TGTGCCAGTAGTATTGAGGACAGTTTCCAGCCCCAGCATTTT. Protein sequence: CASSIEDSFQPQHF.

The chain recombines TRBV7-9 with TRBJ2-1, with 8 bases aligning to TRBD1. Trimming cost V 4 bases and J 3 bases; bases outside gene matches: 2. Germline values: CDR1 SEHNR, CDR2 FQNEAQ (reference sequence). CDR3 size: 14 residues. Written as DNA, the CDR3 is TGTGCCAGCAGCTCCGGGACAGGCTACAATGAGCAGTTCTTC. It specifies CASSSGTGYNEQFF. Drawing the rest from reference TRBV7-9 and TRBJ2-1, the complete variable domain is DTGVSQNPRHKITKRGQNVTFRCDPISEHNRLYWYRQTLGQGPEFLTYFQNEAQLEKSRLLSDRFSAERPKGSFSTLEIQRTEQGDSAMYLCASSSGTGYNEQFFGPGTRLTVL.

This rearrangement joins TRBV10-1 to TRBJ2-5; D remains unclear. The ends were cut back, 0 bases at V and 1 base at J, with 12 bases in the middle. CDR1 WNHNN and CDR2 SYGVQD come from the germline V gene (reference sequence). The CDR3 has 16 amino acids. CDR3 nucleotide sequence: TGCGCCAGCAGTGAGTCGTCTTGGGGTACCCAAGAGACCCAGTACTTC. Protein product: CASSESSWGTQETQYF.

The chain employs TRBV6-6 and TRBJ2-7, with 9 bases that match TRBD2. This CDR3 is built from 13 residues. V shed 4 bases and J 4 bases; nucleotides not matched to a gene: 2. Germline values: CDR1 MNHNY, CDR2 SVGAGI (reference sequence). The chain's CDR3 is CASSSAGGYEQYF. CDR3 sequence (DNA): TGTGCCAGCAGTTCAGCGGGAGGTTACGAGCAGTACTTC.

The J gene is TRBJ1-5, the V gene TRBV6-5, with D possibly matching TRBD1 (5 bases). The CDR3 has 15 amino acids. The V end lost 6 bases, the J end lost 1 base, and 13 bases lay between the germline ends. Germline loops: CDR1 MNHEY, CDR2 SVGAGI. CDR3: CASSLFSGSNQPQHF. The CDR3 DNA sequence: TGTGCCAGCAGCCTTTTCTCAGGGAGCAATCAGCCCCAGCATTTT.

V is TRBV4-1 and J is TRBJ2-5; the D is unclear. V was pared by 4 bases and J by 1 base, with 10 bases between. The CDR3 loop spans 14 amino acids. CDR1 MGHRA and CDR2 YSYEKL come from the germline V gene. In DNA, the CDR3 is TGCGCCAGCAGCCCCCGACGGAGCCAAGAGACCCAGTACTTC. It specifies CASSPRRSQETQYF.

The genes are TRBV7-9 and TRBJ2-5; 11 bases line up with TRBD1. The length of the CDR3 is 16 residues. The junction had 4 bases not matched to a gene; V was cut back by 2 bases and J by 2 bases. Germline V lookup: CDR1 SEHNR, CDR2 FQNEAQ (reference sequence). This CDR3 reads CASSLNWDRGQETQYF. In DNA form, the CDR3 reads TGTGCCAGCAGCTTAAACTGGGACAGGGGGCAAGAGACCCAGTACTTC.

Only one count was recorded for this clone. For the CDR3, the DNA is TGTGCCAGCAGCCCCTACCGAAACACCGGGGAGCTGTTTTTT. Its translation: CASSPYRNTGELFF. The chain is built from TRBV11-2 and TRBJ2-2, with D uncertain. The CDR3 runs 14 residues. Germline loops: CDR1 SGHAT, CDR2 FQNNGV. V lost 5 bases, J lost 2 bases, and 9 bases lay in between.

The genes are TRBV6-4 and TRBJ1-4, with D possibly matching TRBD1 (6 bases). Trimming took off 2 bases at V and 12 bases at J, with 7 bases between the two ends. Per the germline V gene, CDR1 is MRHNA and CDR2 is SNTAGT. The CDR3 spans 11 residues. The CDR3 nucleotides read TGTGCCAGCAGTGACGGGGGGCAACTGTTTTTT. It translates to CASSDGGQLFF.

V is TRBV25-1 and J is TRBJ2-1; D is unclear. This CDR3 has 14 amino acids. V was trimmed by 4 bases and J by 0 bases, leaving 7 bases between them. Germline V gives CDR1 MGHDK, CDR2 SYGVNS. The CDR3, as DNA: TGTGCCAGCAGTGTCGCTGGCTCCTACAATGAGCAGTTCTTC. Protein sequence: CASSVAGSYNEQFF.

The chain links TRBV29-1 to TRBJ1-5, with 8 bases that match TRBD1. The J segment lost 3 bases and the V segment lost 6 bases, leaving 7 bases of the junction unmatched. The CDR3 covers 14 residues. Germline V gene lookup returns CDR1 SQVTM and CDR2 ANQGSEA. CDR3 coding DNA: TGCAGCGTGGGAGGACAGGGAAACAATCAGCCCCAGCATTTT. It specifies CSVGGQGNNQPQHF. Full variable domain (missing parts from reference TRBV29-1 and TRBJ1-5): SAVISQKPSRDICQRGTSLTIQCQVDSQVTMMFWYRQQPGQSLTLIATANQGSEATYESGFVIDKFPISRPNLTFSTLTVSNMSPEDSSIYLCSVGGQGNNQPQHFGDGTRLSIL.

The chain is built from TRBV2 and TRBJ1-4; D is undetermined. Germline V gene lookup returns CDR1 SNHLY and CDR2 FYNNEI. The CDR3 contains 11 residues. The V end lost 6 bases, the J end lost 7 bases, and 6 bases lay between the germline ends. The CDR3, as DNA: TGTGCCAGCAGCTACATTGAAAAACTGTTTTTT. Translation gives CASSYIEKLFF.

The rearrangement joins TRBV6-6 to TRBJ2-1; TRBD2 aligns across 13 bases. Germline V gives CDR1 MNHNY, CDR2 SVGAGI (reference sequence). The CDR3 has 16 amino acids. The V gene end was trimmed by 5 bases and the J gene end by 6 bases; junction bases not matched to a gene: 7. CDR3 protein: CASSPQLAGGFNEQFF. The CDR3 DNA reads TGTGCCAGCAGTCCTCAACTAGCGGGAGGGTTCAATGAGCAGTTCTTC.

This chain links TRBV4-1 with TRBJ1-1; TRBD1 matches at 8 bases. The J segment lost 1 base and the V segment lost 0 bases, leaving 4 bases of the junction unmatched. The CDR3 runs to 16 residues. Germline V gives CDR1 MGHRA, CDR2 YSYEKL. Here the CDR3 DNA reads TGCGCCAGCAGCCAAGAGGCAGGGGGCGCGAACACTGAAGCTTTCTTT. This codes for CASSQEAGGANTEAFF.